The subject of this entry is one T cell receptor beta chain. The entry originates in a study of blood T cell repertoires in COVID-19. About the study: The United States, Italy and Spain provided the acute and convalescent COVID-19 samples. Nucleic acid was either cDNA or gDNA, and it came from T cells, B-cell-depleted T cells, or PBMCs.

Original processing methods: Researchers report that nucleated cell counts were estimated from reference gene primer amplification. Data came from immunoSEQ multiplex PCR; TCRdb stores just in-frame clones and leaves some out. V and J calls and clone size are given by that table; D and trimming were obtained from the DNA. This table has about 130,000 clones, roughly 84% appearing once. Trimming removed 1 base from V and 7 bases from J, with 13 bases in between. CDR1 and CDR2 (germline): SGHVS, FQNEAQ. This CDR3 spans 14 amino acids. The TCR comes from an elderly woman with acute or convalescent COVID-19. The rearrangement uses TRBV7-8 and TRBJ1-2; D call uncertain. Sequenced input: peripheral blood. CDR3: CASSLDRTGRGYTF. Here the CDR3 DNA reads TGTGCCAGCAGCTTAGATCGTACGGGTCGTGGCTACACCTTC.